This note documents a single T cell receptor beta chain sequence. As yet, its antigen is unknown. The CDR3 contains 17 residues. J gave up 2 bases and V 0 bases, and 3 bases lay outside the gene matches. These data come from a study of cytomegalovirus exposure and HLA in healthy donors. On the study more broadly: An early data release held 79 million or so unique TCRs from HLA-typed donors. Of 300 to 450 genotyped donors, roughly 81% clustered with self-reported Caucasian donors. General study results and limits: Most TCR sequences were seen very rarely across donors, but some public TCRs occurred in many. Sequences of the TCR beta chain were said to predict the HLA-A and HLA-B alleles of most subjects accurately.

The study ran its PCR with 60 Vbeta and 13 Jbeta primers. Clones were sequenced by immunoSEQ multiplex PCR, and TCRdb holds only the in-frame ones, with some missing. The sample consists of about 160,000 clones, around 79% of them appearing once. Sequences were obtained from PBMCs. The V gene is TRBV23-1, the J gene TRBJ1-5, with TRBD1 matching over 11 bases. TRBV23-1 qualifies as an ORF whose function is uncertain. The receptor's source is a woman between 40 and 55 years old in good health and CMV-seronegative. CDR3 in DNA: TGCGCCAGCAGTCAATCGGGGACAGGGGGTGGCAATCAGCCCCAGCATTTT. Encoded protein: CASSQSGTGGGNQPQHF.